Shown below are 24 T cell receptor beta chains from a single sample sequenced in a study of CD8 T cells in Susac syndrome. Random-hexamer reverse transcription was applied to roughly 0.5 to 1 ug RNA. Via MiXCR, TCRdb re-called the immunoSEQ multiplex PCR reads, giving one row per CDR3 protein. The sample includes about 140,000 distinct CDR3 sequences, just under 95% of them seen just once. The sample consisted of CD4+ T cells from PBMCs. The receptors here all came from a human donor with Susac syndrome.

The chain uses TRBV28 and TRBJ1-4, with D perhaps matching TRBD1 (5 bases). CDR1 is MDHEN, CDR2 SYDVKM, per germline. Trimming took 7 bases from V and 8 from J, leaving 14 bases between them. This CDR3 is built from 13 residues. The CDR3 region has the DNA TGTGCCAGCATGGGCGGGGCACCGGAAAAACTGTTTTTT. Protein: CASMGGAPEKLFF.

This clonotype has a single count. CDR3 coding DNA: TGTGCCACCAGGACAGGTTACTCTGGAAACACCATATATTTT. Residues: CATRTGYSGNTIYF. The V call is TRBV15, the J call TRBJ1-3; tentatively, D is TRBD1 (6 bases). Germline V CDR1 and CDR2: LNHNV, YYDKDF (reference sequence). The CDR3 spans 14 residues. V lost 6 bases and J lost 0, with 9 bases in between.

The sample holds one count of this clonotype. This rearrangement joins TRBV7-9 to TRBJ1-1, with a possible D match to TRBD1 (5 bases). This CDR3 is 15 amino acids long. The V and J ends lost 0 bases and 4 bases respectively, with 12 bases between them. Germline CDR1 reads SEHNR; CDR2 reads FQNEAQ (reference sequence). The CDR3 loop reads CASSLAPGQGTEAFF. DNA of the CDR3: TGTGCCAGCAGCTTAGCGCCAGGGCAGGGCACTGAAGCTTTCTTT. The full variable domain, rest sourced from reference TRBV7-9 and TRBJ1-1, is DTGVSQNPRHKITKRGQNVTFRCDPISEHNRLYWYRQTLGQGPEFLTYFQNEAQLEKSRLLSDRFSAERPKGSFSTLEIQRTEQGDSAMYLCASSLAPGQGTEAFFGQGTRLTVV.

The rearrangement uses TRBV25-1 and TRBJ1-1; no clear D gene. Germline CDR1 and CDR2: MGHDK and SYGVNS. V lost 7 bases, J lost 4 bases, and 7 bases lay in between. The CDR3 spans 11 residues. CDR3 nucleotides: TGTGCCAGCATAGGGAGCACTGAAGCTTTCTTT. This sequence encodes CASIGSTEAFF.

J is TRBJ2-7 and V is TRBV7-9, with TRBD2 identical over 7 bases. Germline V lookup: CDR1 SEHNR, CDR2 FQNEAQ (reference sequence). After removal of 11 bases from V and 3 bases from J, the junction contained 7 bases not matched to a gene. The CDR3 contains 12 residues. The CDR3, as DNA: TGTGCCGTCGGCGGGAGAAACTACGAGCAGTACTTC. This translates into CAVGGRNYEQYF.

The J gene is TRBJ1-4, the V gene TRBV20-1; D is unclear. The germline gives CDR1 DFQATT, CDR2 SNEGSKA (reference sequence). Trimming removed 0 bases from V and 0 bases from J, with 20 bases in between. The CDR3 covers 19 residues. DNA for the CDR3: TGCAGTGCTAGAGATGCCCAGCGGCAAGGCTCTCCAACTAATGAAAAACTGTTTTTT. It translates to CSARDAQRQGSPTNEKLFF.

The chain joins TRBV20-1 to TRBJ1-2; TRBD1 might be the D (5 bases). The CDR3 is 13 amino acids. CDR1 is DFQATT, CDR2 SNEGSKA, per germline (reference sequence). The V gene lost 5 bases and the J gene lost 4 bases, with 14 bases spanning the gap. The CDR3: CSAPRQPSYGYTF. In DNA form, the CDR3 reads TGCAGTGCTCCTCGACAGCCATCCTATGGCTACACCTTC.

The rearrangement uses TRBV4-2 and TRBJ1-2; 10 positions match TRBD1. Germline V lookup: CDR1 LGHNA, CDR2 YNFKEQ. This CDR3 is 17 amino acids long. Germline trimming cut 0 bases from V and 6 bases from J; bases unmatched to any gene: 10. The CDR3 is CASSQDPTGQGIHGYTF. The CDR3 nucleotides are TGTGCCAGCAGCCAAGACCCCACGGGACAGGGGATCCATGGCTACACCTTC.

V gene TRBV5-1 combines with J gene TRBJ2-5, with D uncertain. Germline-derived CDR1 and CDR2 are SGHRS and YFSETQ. The CDR3 loop spans 14 amino acids. V was clipped by 4 bases and J by 0 bases, with 10 bases between them. The chain's CDR3 is CASSHSLDQETQYF. CDR3 nucleotide sequence: TGCGCCAGCAGCCACAGTCTCGACCAAGAGACCCAGTACTTC. Looking up the rest from reference TRBV5-1 and TRBJ2-5 gives the full variable domain: KAGVTQTPRYLIKTRGQQVTLSCSPISGHRSVSWYQQTPGQGLQFLFEYFSETQRNKGNFPGRFSGRQFSNSRSEMNVSTLELGDSALYLCASSHSLDQETQYFGPGTRLLVL.

V usage is TRBV12-3 or TRBV12-4 and J usage is TRBJ1-1, with a tentative D call TRBD1 (5 bases). V was cut by 6 bases and J by 6 bases, with 20 bases left in between. The CDR3 extends over 15 amino acids. CDR3 sequence: CASRPLRDLSAEAFF. The CDR3 DNA follows: TGTGCCAGCAGGCCGCTTCGGGACCTTAGCGCTGAAGCTTTCTTT.

This chain uses TRBV7-2 with TRBJ1-5, with D maybe TRBD1 (6 bases). The germline CDR1 and CDR2 sequences are SGHTA and FQGNSA. Trimming took 5 bases from V and 4 from J, leaving 15 bases between them. This CDR3 contains 15 residues. In DNA form, the CDR3 reads TGTGCCAGCAGCCTAGGGCAGGGGCTAAATCAGCCCCAGCATTTT. The encoded protein is CASSLGQGLNQPQHF.

The V and J genes are TRBV18 and TRBJ1-2; D unresolved. Germline loops: CDR1 KGHSH, CDR2 LQKENI. The CDR3 has 16 residues. Trimming left V 0 bases short and J 8 bases short, with 19 bases between. The CDR3 protein is CASSPPAGLGSLGYTF. CDR3 DNA sequence: TGTGCCAGCTCACCACCGGCTGGCTTGGGCTCTTTGGGCTACACCTTC.

The rearrangement joins TRBV12-3 or TRBV12-4 to TRBJ1-3; 7 nucleotides align to TRBD1. The length of the CDR3 is 16 residues. Unmatched junction bases numbered 10, after V lost 6 bases and J lost 2 bases. Here the CDR3 reads CASSVVIGTAGNTIYF. CDR3 DNA sequence: TGTGCCAGCAGCGTCGTGATTGGGACAGCTGGAAACACCATATATTTT.

The V gene is TRBV29-1, the J gene TRBJ1-2; 7 nucleotides match TRBD1. Trimming removed 6 bases from V and 3 bases from J; junction bases left unmatched: 10. CDR3 length: 14 amino acids. CDR1 SQVTM and CDR2 ANQGSEA come from the germline V gene. The CDR3 bases are TGCAGCGTATCCGGGGAGGGGGCCCACTATGGCTACACCTTC. This gives the protein CSVSGEGAHYGYTF.

This clonotype was seen a single time. The chain carries TRBV7-9 and TRBJ2-5, with D tentatively TRBD2 (5 bases). Germline CDR1 is SEHNR and CDR2 is FQNEAQ (reference sequence). The CDR3 has 15 amino acids. The V end lost 4 bases, the J end lost 5 bases, and 17 bases lay between the germline ends. In nucleotides, the CDR3 is TGTGCCAGCAGCTCCCAACTAGGCGGCACGGAGACCCAGTACTTC. Protein product: CASSSQLGGTETQYF.

The chain links TRBV2 to TRBJ2-4; TRBD1 matches 9 bases. The CDR3 loop spans 13 amino acids. V gave up 9 bases and J gave up 11 bases; unmatched junction bases: 11. Germline CDR1 and CDR2: SNHLY and FYNNEI. As DNA, the CDR3 is TGTGCCAGTAGTCCCGGGACAGGGCTGGTTCAGTACTTC. This translates into CASSPGTGLVQYF.

This sequence joins TRBV5-6 and TRBJ1-2; no firm D call. Deletions cut 5 bases from V and 3 bases from J, with 14 bases between. This CDR3 is 14 amino acids long. Per germline, CDR1 SGHDT and CDR2 YYEEEE. CDR3 loop: CASRRVTNYYGYTF. For the CDR3, the DNA is TGTGCCAGCAGACGGGTAACCAACTACTATGGCTACACCTTC.

This rearrangement joins TRBV2 to TRBJ1-1; the D gene is possibly TRBD1 (5 bases). CDR1 SNHLY and CDR2 FYNNEI come from the germline V gene. V lost 2 bases to trimming and J lost 1 base, with 11 bases between them. CDR3 size: 15 residues. This chain's CDR3 is CASSEMGRGNTEAFF. Here the CDR3 DNA reads TGTGCCAGCAGTGAAATGGGAAGGGGGAACACTGAAGCTTTCTTT.

Details on this clonotype: Germline is not matched at one junction end, which may reflect a read error. This chain connects TRBV20-1 to TRBJ1-1; D is possibly TRBD1 (5 bases). The CDR3 consists of 12 residues. Germline assignment: CDR1 DFQATT and CDR2 SNEGSKA (reference sequence). Here the CDR3 reads CSASKGRNEVFF. The CDR3 DNA reads TGCAGTGCTAGTAAGGGGCGGAATGAAGTTTTCTTT.

The V and J genes are TRBV12-3 or TRBV12-4 and TRBJ2-1; D is ambiguous. V was clipped by 6 bases and J by 10 bases, with 7 bases between them. This CDR3 is built from 10 residues. The CDR3 DNA follows: TGTGCCAGCAGAGAAGGAGAGCAGTTCTTC. It encodes CASREGEQFF.

This sequence joins TRBV6-2 or TRBV6-3 and TRBJ2-3; 8 bases are a match to TRBD2. With 2 bases clipped from V and 4 bases from J, the junction kept 8 bases outside the gene matches. Germline V gives CDR1 MNHEY, CDR2 SVGEGT. The CDR3 contains 16 residues. CDR3 nucleotide sequence: TGTGCCAGCAGTTACCTGACTAGCGAGTCGTCAGATACGCAGTATTTT. Translating gives CASSYLTSESSDTQYF.

V and J are TRBV5-1 and TRBJ2-1; TRBD1 agrees at 7 bases. The length of the CDR3 is 16 residues. The J segment lost 0 bases and the V segment lost 0 bases, leaving 3 bases of the junction unmatched. CDR1 and CDR2 (germline): SGHRS, YFSETQ. The chain's CDR3 is CASSLGDSRSYNEQFF. Here the CDR3 DNA reads TGCGCCAGCAGCTTGGGGGACAGCCGCTCCTACAATGAGCAGTTCTTC.

The chain couples TRBV12-3 or TRBV12-4 to TRBJ2-1, with 8 positions matching TRBD1. The CDR3 loop spans 15 amino acids. J was trimmed by 6 bases and V by 9 bases; bases with no gene match: 13. CDR3: CASRIQGAFSNEQFF. The CDR3 DNA follows: TGTGCCAGTCGGATCCAGGGGGCCTTTAGCAATGAGCAGTTCTTC.

The V and J genes are TRBV29-1 and TRBJ2-7, with TRBD2 matching 13 bases. The CDR3 is 15 residues long. Germline CDR1 reads SQVTM; CDR2 reads ANQGSEA. Unmatched junction bases numbered 9, after V lost 8 bases and J lost 2 bases. The CDR3 spells CSTRSTSGRTYEQYF. The DNA for the CDR3 is TGCAGCACAAGATCGACTAGCGGGAGGACCTACGAGCAGTACTTC.